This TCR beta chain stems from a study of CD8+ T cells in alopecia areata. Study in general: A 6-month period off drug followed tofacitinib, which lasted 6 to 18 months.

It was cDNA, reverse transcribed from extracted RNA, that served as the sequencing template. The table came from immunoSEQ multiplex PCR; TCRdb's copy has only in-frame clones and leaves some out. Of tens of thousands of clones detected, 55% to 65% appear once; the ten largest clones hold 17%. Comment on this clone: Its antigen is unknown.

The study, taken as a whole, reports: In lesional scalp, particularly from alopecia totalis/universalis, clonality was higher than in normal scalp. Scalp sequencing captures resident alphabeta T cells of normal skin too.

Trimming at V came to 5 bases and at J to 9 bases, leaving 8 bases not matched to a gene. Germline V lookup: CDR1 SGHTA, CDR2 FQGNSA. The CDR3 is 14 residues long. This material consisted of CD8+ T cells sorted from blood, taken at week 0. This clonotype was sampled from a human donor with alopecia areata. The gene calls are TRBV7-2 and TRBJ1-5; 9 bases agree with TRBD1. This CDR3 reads CASSTGQGYGPQHF. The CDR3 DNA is TGTGCCAGCAGCACGGGACAGGGCTACGGGCCCCAGCATTTT.